Here is one T cell receptor beta chain with its context. Antigen: not known. This entry belongs to a study of cytomegalovirus exposure and HLA in healthy donors. V lost 5 bases, J lost 4 bases, and 15 bases stayed unmatched. The CDR3 runs 17 residues. Per germline, CDR1 LGHNT and CDR2 FRNRAP. General study findings and limits: Across donors, most TCRs were seen rarely, yet some public ones were widespread.

Here immunoSEQ multiplex PCR was the method, and the copy in TCRdb shows in-frame clones only, minus some. The table shows roughly 140,000 clones, with approximately 88% occurring only once. Input material: PBMCs. The chain recombines TRBV12-5 with TRBJ2-7, with 9 bases fitting TRBD1. The sequence came from a woman in her late teens or twenties in good health and CMV-seropositive. The CDR3 coding sequence is TGTGCTAGTGGTCCACTAGGTCCCGGGACAGGGCGGTACGAGCAGTACTTC. It yields the protein CASGPLGPGTGRYEQYF.